This TCR beta chain was identified during a study of CD8+ T cells in alopecia areata. Trimming took 0 bases from V and 3 from J, leaving 20 bases between them. The CDR3 is made up of 17 amino acids. Germline V gene data show CDR1 as GTSNPN and CDR2 as SVGIG (reference sequence). Reverse transcription of extracted RNA yielded cDNA, which provided the sequencing template. Assay: immunoSEQ multiplex PCR; the TCRdb copy retains only in-frame clones and omits some. The sample includes approximately 100,000 clones, about 60% of them seen just once. Described treatment: oral pan-JAK inhibitor, 5-10 mg twice daily.

The clonotype comes from a human donor with alopecia areata. Sequences were derived from CD8+ T cells sorted from blood, sampled at roughly week 55, from a patient treated with tofacitinib. The J gene is TRBJ1-2, the V gene TRBV30, with D uncertain. This CDR3 is CAWSVRGRLLPHYGYTF. CDR3 DNA sequence: TGTGCCTGGAGTGTACGCGGTCGCCTTCTTCCCCACTATGGCTACACCTTC. The full variable domain, in which reference TRBV30 and TRBJ1-2 provide the parts outside the CDR3, is SQTIHQWPATLVQPVGSPLSLECTVEGTSNPNLYWYRQAAGRGLQLLFYSVGIGQISSEVPQNLSASRPQDRQFILSSKKLLLSDSGFYLCAWSVRGRLLPHYGYTFGSGTRLTVV.